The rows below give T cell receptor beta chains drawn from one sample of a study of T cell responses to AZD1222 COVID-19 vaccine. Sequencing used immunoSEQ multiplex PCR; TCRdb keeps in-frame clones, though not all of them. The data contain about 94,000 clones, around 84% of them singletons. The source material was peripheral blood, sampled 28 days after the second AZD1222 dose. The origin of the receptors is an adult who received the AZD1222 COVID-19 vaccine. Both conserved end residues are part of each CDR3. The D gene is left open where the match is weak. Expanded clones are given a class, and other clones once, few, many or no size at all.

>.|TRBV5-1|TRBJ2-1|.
CASKTSYGDEQFF
TGCGCCAGCAAGACTAGTTATGGGGATGAGCAGTTCTTC
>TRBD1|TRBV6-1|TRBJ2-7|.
CASCRDSGSYEQYF
TGTGCCAGCTGCCGGGACAGCGGCTCCTACGAGCAGTACTTC
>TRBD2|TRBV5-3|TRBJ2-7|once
CARSLRLAGGTSYEQYF
TGTGCCAGAAGCCTACGACTAGCGGGGGGTACCTCCTACGAGCAGTACTTC
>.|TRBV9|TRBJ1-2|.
CASSVGVSGGYTF
TGTGCCAGCAGCGTAGGCGTATCAGGAGGCTACACCTTC
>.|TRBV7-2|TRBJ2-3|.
CASSLEWGSTDTQYF
TGTGCCAGCAGCTTAGAATGGGGAAGCACAGATACGCAGTATTTT
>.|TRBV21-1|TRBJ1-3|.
CASMRRHGNTIYF
TGTGCCAGCATGCGACGGCATGGAAACACCATATATTTT
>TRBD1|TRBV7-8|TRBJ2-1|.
CASSPRGQGIRNEQFF
TGTGCCAGCAGCCCCCGCGGACAGGGTATTCGGAATGAGCAGTTCTTC
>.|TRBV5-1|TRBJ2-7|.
CASSLEGRGDEQYF
TGCGCCAGCAGCTTGGAGGGCAGGGGAGACGAGCAGTACTTC
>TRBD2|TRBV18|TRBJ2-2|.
CASSPPRIAGENTGELFF
TGTGCCAGCTCACCACCCCGGATAGCGGGCGAAAACACCGGGGAGCTGTTTTTT
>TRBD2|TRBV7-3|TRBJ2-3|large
CASARLAGGVDTQYF
TGTGCCAGCGCACGACTAGCGGGAGGGGTAGATACGCAGTATTTT
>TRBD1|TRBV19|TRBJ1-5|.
CASSTPRGLNQPQHF
TGTGCCAGTAGTACTCCCAGGGGGCTCAATCAGCCCCAGCATTTT
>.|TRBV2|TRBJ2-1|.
CASSGPSGEGFF
TGTGCCAGCAGTGGGCCTTCAGGGGAGGGGTTCTTC
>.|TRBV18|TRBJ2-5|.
CASVRGDTQETQYF
TGTGCCAGCGTGAGGGGGGATACTCAAGAGACCCAGTACTTC
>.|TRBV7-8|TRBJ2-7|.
CASSFLGGRTKYF
TGTGCCAGCAGCTTCCTTGGGGGGAGGACGAAGTACTTC
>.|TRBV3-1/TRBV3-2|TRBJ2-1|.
CASSQDLVGGNEQFF
TGTGCCAGCAGCCAAGACCTAGTTGGGGGGAATGAGCAGTTCTTC
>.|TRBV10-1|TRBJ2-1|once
CASSGGAPYNEQFF
TGCGCCAGCAGTGGAGGGGCCCCCTACAATGAGCAGTTCTTC
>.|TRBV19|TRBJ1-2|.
CASSSPAGRWDGYTF
TGTGCCAGTAGCTCCCCGGCAGGGAGATGGGATGGCTACACCTTC
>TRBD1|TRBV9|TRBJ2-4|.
CASSVTTGGQNIQYF
TGTGCCAGCAGCGTAACAACAGGGGGGCAAAACATTCAGTACTTC
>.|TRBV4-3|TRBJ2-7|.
CASSREREPAYEQYF
TGCGCCAGCAGCCGGGAACGGGAACCGGCCTACGAGCAGTACTTC
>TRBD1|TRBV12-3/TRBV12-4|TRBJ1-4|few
CASSTRTGQPQF
TGTGCCAGCAGTACTAGGACAGGGCAACCACAATTT
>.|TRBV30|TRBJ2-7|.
CAWSNLPVPEQYF
TGTGCCTGGAGTAACTTACCGGTCCCCGAGCAGTACTTC
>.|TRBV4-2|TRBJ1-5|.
CASSPQNGNQPQHF
TGTGCCAGCAGCCCCCAGAATGGCAATCAGCCCCAGCATTTT
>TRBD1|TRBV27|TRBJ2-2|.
CASRGTGNTGELFF
TGTGCCAGCAGGGGGACAGGGAACACCGGGGAGCTGTTTTTT